These T cell receptor beta chains were read from a single sample in a study of shared clonotypes between healthy human individuals. Here immunoSEQ multiplex PCR was the method, and the copy in TCRdb shows in-frame clones only, minus some. This sample has 2 million to 2.5 million clones, with more than 80% found just once. Source material: naive CD4+ T cells from PBMCs. The receptors derive from a man younger than 30 in good health. Some clones in this sample may be carry-over from other donors' samples. Each CDR3 is given with its conserved first and last residue. The order of the fields is V gene, J gene, CDR3 protein.

v_call: TRBV5-6
j_call: TRBJ2-2
cdr3_aa: CASSPQGQGASGELFF

v_call: TRBV5-4
j_call: TRBJ2-7
cdr3_aa: CASSPDGASYEQYF

v_call: TRBV5-1
j_call: TRBJ1-1
cdr3_aa: CASSFEQGITEAFF

v_call: TRBV5-1
j_call: TRBJ2-3
cdr3_aa: CASRATAGTDTQYF

v_call: TRBV9
j_call: TRBJ2-7
cdr3_aa: CASSVEVYSDEQYF

v_call: TRBV12-5
j_call: TRBJ2-5
cdr3_aa: CASGTGTNQETQYF

v_call: TRBV6-5
j_call: TRBJ2-3
cdr3_aa: CASTGTSGVMDTQYF

v_call: TRBV6-5
j_call: TRBJ2-1
cdr3_aa: CASSYGLVNEQFF

v_call: TRBV2
j_call: TRBJ2-7
cdr3_aa: CAGRDRGYEQYF

v_call: TRBV29-1
j_call: TRBJ2-1
cdr3_aa: CSARRREVYNEQFF

v_call: TRBV5-4
j_call: TRBJ1-4
cdr3_aa: CASSLAGERREKLFF

v_call: TRBV19
j_call: TRBJ1-2
cdr3_aa: CASSFQGNYGYTF

v_call: TRBV5-1
j_call: TRBJ1-1
cdr3_aa: CASSAGNTEAFF

v_call: TRBV7-7
j_call: TRBJ2-1
cdr3_aa: CASSLGAAGAGEQFF

v_call: TRBV7-2
j_call: TRBJ2-2
cdr3_aa: CASSLRVTGELFF

v_call: TRBV18
j_call: TRBJ1-4
cdr3_aa: CASSPRRTPTNEKLFF

v_call: TRBV11-2
j_call: TRBJ2-7
cdr3_aa: CASSLGLAGGASYEQYF

v_call: TRBV9
j_call: TRBJ1-1
cdr3_aa: CASSVLRDGRAFF

v_call: TRBV21-1
j_call: TRBJ2-7
cdr3_aa: CASIPTPAGLAGGPCEQYF

v_call: TRBV6-1
j_call: TRBJ2-7
cdr3_aa: CASRAGGAYEQYF

v_call: TRBV5-8
j_call: TRBJ2-1
cdr3_aa: CASSFEGLRQFF

v_call: TRBV11-3
j_call: TRBJ2-3
cdr3_aa: CASSPGHTQYF

v_call: TRBV11-2
j_call: TRBJ2-5
cdr3_aa: CASSLDGRYVETQYF

v_call: TRBV27
j_call: TRBJ2-1
cdr3_aa: CASSLSRVSPSEQFF

v_call: TRBV9
j_call: TRBJ1-2
cdr3_aa: CASSSLRTAELYGYTF

v_call: TRBV6-5
j_call: TRBJ1-2
cdr3_aa: CASSFLGRDGYTF

v_call: TRBV6-5
j_call: TRBJ1-4
cdr3_aa: CASRPEGRFNEKLFF

v_call: TRBV4-1
j_call: TRBJ1-2
cdr3_aa: CASSQVFPTTNYGYTF

v_call: TRBV18
j_call: TRBJ2-5
cdr3_aa: CASSPPGLQETQYF

v_call: TRBV12-2
j_call: TRBJ1-3
cdr3_aa: CASRLERSFSGNTIYF